This T cell receptor (beta chain) was sequenced for a study of PD-L1 blockade in urothelial cancer. The overall study: Prior exposure to chemotherapy in patients amounted to 0 to 3 regimens received. Overall study findings and caveats: In blood at 3 weeks, tumor-associated clones expanded more among patients with durable benefit.

The time point: peripheral blood 6 weeks after treatment start. Concerning this clone: Its antigen is as yet unknown.

Assay: immunoSEQ multiplex PCR; the TCRdb copy retains only in-frame clones and omits some. The table has approximately 40,000 clones, approximately 86% seen once. The TCR originated in a man in his 60s with urothelial cancer. Sequencing was performed on PBMCs, taken around atezolizumab (anti-PD-L1) treatment.

The CDR3 coding sequence is TGTGCCATCAGTGGGCGCCAGGGCTACGAGCAGTACTTC. Its protein product is CAISGRQGYEQYF. This chain connects TRBV10-3 to TRBJ2-7; D possibly corresponds to TRBD1 (5 bases). The CDR3 contains 13 residues. Per germline, CDR1 ENHRY and CDR2 SYGVKD. V dropped 4 bases and J dropped 3 bases, with 10 bases sitting between them.